These 16 T cell receptor beta chains were sequenced from one sample in a study of T cell repertoires in cytomegalovirus infection. One entry per CDR3 protein, called by TCRdb with MiXCR from the reads. Counted here are about 920,000 distinct CDR3 sequences, about a third occurring once; the ten biggest clones make up under 15%. The antigens for these receptors are not known. The sample consisted of cultured CD8+ T cells from PBMCs, taken from culture after CMV antigen stimulation. The receptors stem from a human donor in good health (CMV status not recorded). Some clones in this sample may be carry-over from other donors' samples.

This sequence joins TRBV19 and TRBJ2-1, with D uncertain. Trimming took 0 bases from V and 1 from J, leaving 10 bases between them. Germline CDR1 LNHDA, CDR2 SQIVND (reference sequence). The CDR3 has 16 amino acids. The CDR3: CASSIEQFSSYNEQFF. The CDR3 nucleotides are TGTGCCAGTAGTATAGAGCAATTTTCGTCCTACAATGAGCAGTTCTTC.

This clonotype showed up just a few times. The DNA of the CDR3 is TGTGCCAGCAGTTACTCGAAGGGGGGAAGCACAGATACGCAGTATTTT. It codes for CASSYSKGGSTDTQYF. This chain links TRBV6-8 with TRBJ2-3; the D call may be TRBD1 or TRBD2 (6 bases each). CDR3 size: 16 residues. The V and J ends lost 0 bases and 0 bases respectively, with 10 bases between them. Germline V gene data show CDR1 as MNHGY and CDR2 as SAAAGT.

This clonotype occurred many times. CDR3 bases: TGTGCCAGCAGTCCAGGGGGCGAAATGAACACTGAAGCTTTCTTT. Residues: CASSPGGEMNTEAFF. V and J are TRBV7-9 and TRBJ1-1, with 8 positions matching TRBD1. With V trimmed by 6 bases and J by 0 bases, 6 bases remained unmatched. The CDR3 consists of 15 residues. Germline V CDR1 and CDR2: SEHNR, FQNEAQ (reference sequence).

V gene TRBV12-3 or TRBV12-4 combines with J gene TRBJ2-1; 9 nucleotides agree with TRBD2. V trimming: 5 bases; J trimming: 9 bases; junction bases outside the gene matches: 17. The length of the CDR3 is 17 residues. In DNA form, the CDR3 reads TGTGCCAGCAGTCACCGGGGGAGCGGGGGGCCCGGGGGTGAGCAGTTCTTC. Translating gives CASSHRGSGGPGGEQFF.

The chain links TRBV29-1 to TRBJ1-1, with D possibly TRBD1 on 6 matching bases. Germline lookup yields CDR1 SQVTM and CDR2 ANQGSEA. V lost 6 bases and J 0 bases, leaving 11 bases between the germline ends. This CDR3 contains 13 residues. The CDR3 nucleotides read TGCAGCGTCCCGGGGGCCATGAACACTGAAGCTTTCTTT. Amino acids: CSVPGAMNTEAFF.

The chain carries TRBV5-1 and TRBJ2-3; possibly TRBD1 for D (6 bases). Germline loops: CDR1 SGHRS, CDR2 YFSETQ. V gave up 0 bases and J gave up 5 bases, with 13 bases separating them. The CDR3 extends over 15 amino acids. Written as DNA, the CDR3 is TGCGCCAGCAGCTTGGTTCCAGGGGCGGGAGATACGCAGTATTTT. Protein: CASSLVPGAGDTQYF.

The gene calls are TRBV6-5 and TRBJ2-5; unclear D gene. The V end lost 6 bases, the J end lost 3 bases, and 17 bases lay between the germline ends. This CDR3 has 15 amino acids. In germline, CDR1 is MNHEY, CDR2 SVGAGI. The CDR3 region is CASSLGPPAKETQYF. CDR3 nucleotides: TGTGCCAGCAGCCTCGGACCGCCCGCCAAAGAGACCCAGTACTTC.

This clonotype appeared many times. This chain connects TRBV27 to TRBJ1-2, with D possibly TRBD1 on 6 matching bases. Germline V gene sequence: CDR1 MNHEY, CDR2 SMNVEV (reference sequence). The CDR3 is made up of 15 amino acids. Trimming took 2 bases from V and 3 from J, leaving 13 bases between them. In DNA, the CDR3 is TGTGCCAGCAGTTTAGCCCCGGCAGGGGACTATGGCTACACCTTC. It specifies CASSLAPAGDYGYTF.

In DNA, the CDR3 is TGTGCCAGCAGTTACTCCCCTTTGGAAAGCTCCTACGAGCAGTACTTC. It specifies CASSYSPLESSYEQYF. This chain connects TRBV6-6 to TRBJ2-7; no clear D. Germline assignment: CDR1 MNHNY and CDR2 SVGAGI (reference sequence). This CDR3 contains 16 residues. Trimming removed 0 bases at V and 0 bases at J, with 12 bases between.

This clonotype has more than one count but fewer than ten. This chain links TRBV6-5 with TRBJ2-1, with TRBD1 identical over 9 bases. V dropped 2 bases and J dropped 12; count of bases not matched to a gene: 5. CDR1 and CDR2 (germline): MNHEY, SVGAGI. The CDR3 runs 13 residues. CDR3 residues: CASSYGNRGLQFF. As DNA, the CDR3 is TGTGCCAGCAGTTACGGAAACAGGGGGCTGCAGTTCTTC.

This clonotype has a count of ten or more. The V gene is TRBV7-8, the J gene TRBJ2-2; 10 bases agree with TRBD2. V shed 4 bases and J 7 bases; nucleotides not matched to a gene: 18. CDR1 SGHVS and CDR2 FQNEAQ come from the germline V gene. The CDR3 spans 19 residues. For the CDR3, the DNA is TGTGCCAGCAGCTGGAGTCCCGCGGCTAGCGGGGGAGGGAACGGGGAGCTGTTTTTT. Amino acid sequence: CASSWSPAASGGGNGELFF.

V gene TRBV10-3 combines with J gene TRBJ1-5; D might be TRBD1 (5 bases). Germline CDR1 ENHRY, CDR2 SYGVKD. V shed 4 bases and J shed 3 bases, with 13 bases lying between them. The CDR3 is 15 amino acids. CDR3 protein: CAISVDSGINQPQHF. CDR3 DNA sequence: TGTGCCATCAGTGTCGACAGCGGTATCAATCAGCCCCAGCATTTT.

In its sample, this clonotype was seen many times. The chain couples TRBV7-2 to TRBJ1-5; TRBD1 might be the D (6 bases). The CDR3 totals 16 residues. V shed 6 bases and J shed 0 bases, with 15 bases lying between them. The V gene's germline CDR1 is SGHTA and CDR2 FQGNSA. The CDR3 bases are TGTGCCAGCAGTTTTACAGGGATCGATAGCAATCAGCCCCAGCATTTT. This encodes CASSFTGIDSNQPQHF.

The rearrangement joins TRBV5-1 to TRBJ1-1; D is ambiguous. V dropped 2 bases and J dropped 1 base, with 9 bases sitting between them. Germline assignment: CDR1 SGHRS and CDR2 YFSETQ. This CDR3 region has 14 residues. The CDR3 sequence is CASSLPTPNTEAFF. The CDR3 nucleotides read TGCGCCAGCAGCTTACCCACCCCGAACACTGAAGCTTTCTTT. Full variable domain (outside the CDR3, taken from reference TRBV5-1 and TRBJ1-1): KAGVTQTPRYLIKTRGQQVTLSCSPISGHRSVSWYQQTPGQGLQFLFEYFSETQRNKGNFPGRFSGRQFSNSRSEMNVSTLELGDSALYLCASSLPTPNTEAFFGQGTRLTVV.

V gene TRBV7-9 combines with J gene TRBJ2-7; tentative D call: TRBD2 (5 bases). The V end lost 0 bases, the J end lost 2 bases, and 11 bases lay between the germline ends. The CDR3 is 15 amino acids. Germline CDR1 and CDR2: SEHNR and FQNEAQ (reference sequence). The CDR3 bases are TGTGCCAGCAGCTTAGCAGCTAGCCGCCCCTACGAGCAGTACTTC. This encodes CASSLAASRPYEQYF.

This clonotype appeared a few times. The rearrangement links TRBV11-2 to TRBJ2-1; D tentatively fits TRBD1 or TRBD2 (5 bases each). Germline lookup yields CDR1 SGHAT and CDR2 FQNNGV. Between the trimmed V and J ends, which lost 6 bases and 3 bases, there was a span of 18 bases. This CDR3 is built from 16 residues. This CDR3 reads CASSGVSGDLYNEQFF. In DNA form, the CDR3 reads TGTGCCAGCAGTGGCGTCTCCGGGGACCTCTACAATGAGCAGTTCTTC.